This T cell receptor (beta chain) was obtained from a study of CD8 T cells in Susac syndrome. Germline CDR1 and CDR2: SEHNR and FQNEAQ (reference sequence). Deletions cut 4 bases from V and 8 bases from J, with 14 bases between. This CDR3 comprises 13 residues. From blood CD8+ and CD4+ T cells, the TCR beta chain was sequenced. Matched for age and sex, the controls were healthy donors. Negative isolation was applied to CD8+ and CD4+ T cells, and FACS enrichment was applied to TEMRA cells. RNA totalling about 0.45 to 1 ug underwent reverse transcription with random hexamers. It was immunoSEQ multiplex PCR that amplified TCR beta CDR3 across 54 Vbeta and 13 Jbeta. In TCRdb, the immunoSEQ multiplex PCR reads were re-called with MiXCR into one record per CDR3 protein. The table has approximately 130,000 distinct CDR3 sequences, 94% seen once.

The V gene is TRBV7-9, the J gene TRBJ1-2, with D unclear. This TCR was recovered from a human donor in good health. The sample consisted of CD4+ T cells from PBMCs. Here the CDR3 reads CASSSGSVEGYTF. As DNA, the CDR3 is TGTGCCAGCAGCTCCGGGAGTGTGGAAGGCTACACCTTC. Filled out from reference TRBV7-9 and TRBJ1-2, the complete variable domain reads DTGVSQNPRHKITKRGQNVTFRCDPISEHNRLYWYRQTLGQGPEFLTYFQNEAQLEKSRLLSDRFSAERPKGSFSTLEIQRTEQGDSAMYLCASSSGSVEGYTFGSGTRLTVV.